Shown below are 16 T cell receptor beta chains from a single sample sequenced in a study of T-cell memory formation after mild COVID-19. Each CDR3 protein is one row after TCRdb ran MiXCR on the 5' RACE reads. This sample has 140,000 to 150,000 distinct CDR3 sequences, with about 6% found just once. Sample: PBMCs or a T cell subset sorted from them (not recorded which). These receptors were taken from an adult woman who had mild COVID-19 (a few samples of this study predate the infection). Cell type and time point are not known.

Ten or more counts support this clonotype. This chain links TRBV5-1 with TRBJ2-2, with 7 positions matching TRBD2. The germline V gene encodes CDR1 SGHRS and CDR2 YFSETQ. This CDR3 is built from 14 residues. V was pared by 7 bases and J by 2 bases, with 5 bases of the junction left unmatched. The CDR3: CASAPGGNTGELFF. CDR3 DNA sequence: TGCGCCAGCGCCCCGGGGGGAAACACCGGGGAGCTGTTTTTT.

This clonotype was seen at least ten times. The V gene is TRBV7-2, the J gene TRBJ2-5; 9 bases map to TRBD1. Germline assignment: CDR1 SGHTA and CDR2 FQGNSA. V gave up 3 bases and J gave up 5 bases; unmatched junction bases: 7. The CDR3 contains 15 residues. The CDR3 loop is CASSLQTGGRETQYF. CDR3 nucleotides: TGTGCCAGCAGCTTGCAGACAGGGGGGAGGGAGACCCAGTACTTC.

Written as DNA, the CDR3 is TGTGCCTGGAGTGTACGGCCAGAGACCCAGTACTTC. Its protein product is CAWSVRPETQYF. J is TRBJ2-5 and V is TRBV30; D uncertain. V shed 0 bases and J shed 4 bases, with 6 bases lying between them. Germline V gene data show CDR1 as GTSNPN and CDR2 as SVGIG (reference sequence). The CDR3 is 12 amino acids. Full variable domain (missing parts from reference TRBV30 and TRBJ2-5): SQTIHQWPATLVQPVGSPLSLECTVEGTSNPNLYWYRQAAGRGLQLLFYSVGIGQISSEVPQNLSASRPQDRQFILSSKKLLLSDSGFYLCAWSVRPETQYFGPGTRLLVL.

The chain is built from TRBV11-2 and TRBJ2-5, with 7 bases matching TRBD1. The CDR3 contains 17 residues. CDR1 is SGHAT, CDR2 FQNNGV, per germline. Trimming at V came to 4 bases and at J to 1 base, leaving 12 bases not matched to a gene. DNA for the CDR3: TGTGCCAGCAGCTCCGGGACAGAGCTTCGGGCCCAAGAGACCCAGTACTTC. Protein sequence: CASSSGTELRAQETQYF.

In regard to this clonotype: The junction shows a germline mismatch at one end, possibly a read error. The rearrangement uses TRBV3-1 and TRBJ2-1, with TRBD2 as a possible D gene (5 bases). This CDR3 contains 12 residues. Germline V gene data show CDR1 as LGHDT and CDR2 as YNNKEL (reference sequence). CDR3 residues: CASSTSHGELFF. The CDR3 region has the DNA TGTGCCAGCAGCACGAGCCATGGGGAGCTGTTCTTC.

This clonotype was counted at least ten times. The CDR3 protein is CASSLESRSNSPLHF. For the CDR3, the DNA is TGCGCCAGCAGCTTGGAATCCCGAAGCAATTCACCCCTCCACTTT. The chain recombines TRBV5-1 with TRBJ1-6; D ambiguous. The germline gives CDR1 SGHRS, CDR2 YFSETQ. V shed 0 bases and J shed 7 bases, with 11 bases lying between them. The CDR3 length is 15 residues.

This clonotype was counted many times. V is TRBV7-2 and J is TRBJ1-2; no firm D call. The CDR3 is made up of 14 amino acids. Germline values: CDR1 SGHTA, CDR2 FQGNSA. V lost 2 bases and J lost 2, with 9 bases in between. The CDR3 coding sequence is TGTGCCAGCAGCTTACCATCGAGAAACTATGGCTACACCTTC. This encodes CASSLPSRNYGYTF.

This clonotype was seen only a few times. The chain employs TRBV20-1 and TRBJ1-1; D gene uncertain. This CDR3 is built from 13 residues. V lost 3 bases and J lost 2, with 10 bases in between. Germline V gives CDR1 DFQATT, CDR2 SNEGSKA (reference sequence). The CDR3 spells CSASSPINTEAFF. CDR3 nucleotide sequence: TGCAGTGCTAGCTCTCCTATTAACACTGAAGCTTTCTTT.

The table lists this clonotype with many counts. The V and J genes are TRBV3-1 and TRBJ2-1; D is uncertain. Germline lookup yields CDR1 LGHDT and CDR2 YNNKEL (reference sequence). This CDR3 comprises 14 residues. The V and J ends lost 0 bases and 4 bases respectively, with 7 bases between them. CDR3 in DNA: TGTGCCAGCAGCCAAGACGGTCAGTACAATGAGCAGTTCTTC. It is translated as CASSQDGQYNEQFF.

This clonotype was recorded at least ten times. As DNA, the CDR3 is TGTGCCAGCAGCTTGACAGGGGTTGGCTACACCTTC. Translated: CASSLTGVGYTF. The chain uses TRBV7-2 and TRBJ1-2; 8 nucleotides match TRBD1. From germline, CDR1 is SGHTA and CDR2 FQGNSA. Trimming removed 3 bases from V and 7 bases from J; junction bases left unmatched: 1. This CDR3 has 12 residues.

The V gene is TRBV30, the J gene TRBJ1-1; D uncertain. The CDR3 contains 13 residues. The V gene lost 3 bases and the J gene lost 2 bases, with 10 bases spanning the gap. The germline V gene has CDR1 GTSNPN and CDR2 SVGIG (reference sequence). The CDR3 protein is CAWRKTINTEAFF. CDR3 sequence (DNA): TGTGCCTGGAGAAAGACAATCAACACTGAAGCTTTCTTT. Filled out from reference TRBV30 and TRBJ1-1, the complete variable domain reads SQTIHQWPATLVQPVGSPLSLECTVEGTSNPNLYWYRQAAGRGLQLLFYSVGIGQISSEVPQNLSASRPQDRQFILSSKKLLLSDSGFYLCAWRKTINTEAFFGQGTRLTVV.

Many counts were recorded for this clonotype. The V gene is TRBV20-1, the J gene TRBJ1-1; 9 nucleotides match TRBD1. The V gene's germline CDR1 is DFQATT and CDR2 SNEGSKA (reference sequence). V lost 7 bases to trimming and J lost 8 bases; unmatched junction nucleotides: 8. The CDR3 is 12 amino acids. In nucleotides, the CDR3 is TGCAGTGGCCTACAGGGGGCGAAGGAAGCTTTCTTT. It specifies CSGLQGAKEAFF.

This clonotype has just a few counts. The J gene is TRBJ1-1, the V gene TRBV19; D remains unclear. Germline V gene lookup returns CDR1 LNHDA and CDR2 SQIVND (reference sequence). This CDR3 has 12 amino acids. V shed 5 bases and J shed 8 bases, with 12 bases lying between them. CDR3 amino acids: CASSFSFQEAFF. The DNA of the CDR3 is TGTGCCAGTAGTTTTTCCTTTCAAGAAGCTTTCTTT.

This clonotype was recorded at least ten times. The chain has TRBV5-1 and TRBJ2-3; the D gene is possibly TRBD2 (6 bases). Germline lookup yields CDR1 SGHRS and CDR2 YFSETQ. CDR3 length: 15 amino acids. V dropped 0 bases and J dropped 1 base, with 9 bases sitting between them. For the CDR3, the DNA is TGCGCCAGCAGCTTGGTTTCTAGCGGCACAGATACGCAGTATTTT. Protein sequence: CASSLVSSGTDTQYF.

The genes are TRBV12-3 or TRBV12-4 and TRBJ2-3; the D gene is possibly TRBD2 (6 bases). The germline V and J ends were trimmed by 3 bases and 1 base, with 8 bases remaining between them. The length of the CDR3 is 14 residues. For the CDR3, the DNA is TGTGCCAGCAGTTTTGGCGGGGGCACAGATACGCAGTATTTT. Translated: CASSFGGGTDTQYF.

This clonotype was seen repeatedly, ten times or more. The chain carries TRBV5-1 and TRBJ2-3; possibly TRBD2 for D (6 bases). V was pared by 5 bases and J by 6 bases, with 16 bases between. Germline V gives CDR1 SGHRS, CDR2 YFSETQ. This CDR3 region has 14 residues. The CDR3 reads CASRAGPGSDTQYF. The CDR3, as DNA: TGCGCCAGCAGGGCGGGGCCGGGATCCGATACGCAGTATTTT.